Following are 20 T cell receptor beta chains from one sample sequenced in a study of T cell changes during pregnancy in multiple sclerosis. Profiling relied on immunoSEQ multiplex PCR, and the TCRdb table lists in-frame clones only, not all of them. In the table there are about 40,000 clones, approximately 90% of which are singletons. This specimen consisted of peripheral blood, obtained before pregnancy. Every receptor here comes from a female donor with multiple sclerosis, enrolled in a pregnancy study.

The rearrangement joins TRBV5-5 to TRBJ1-1; D is perhaps TRBD1 (6 bases). The V end was cut by 0 bases, the J end by 6 bases, with 15 bases between. The CDR3 has 15 amino acids. Germline V lookup: CDR1 SGHKS, CDR2 YYEKEE (reference sequence). The CDR3 sequence: CASSLAIRQGPEAFF. The CDR3 region has the DNA TGTGCCAGCAGCTTGGCAATCCGGCAGGGGCCTGAAGCTTTCTTT.

The V call is TRBV5-1, the J call TRBJ1-5; the D is unclear. Germline lookup yields CDR1 SGHRS and CDR2 YFSETQ. Trimming took 0 bases from V and 3 from J, leaving 7 bases between them. CDR3 length: 14 amino acids. DNA of the CDR3: TGCGCCAGCAGCTTGGGAGGGCCCAATCAGCCCCAGCATTTT. Translated: CASSLGGPNQPQHF.

The chain uses TRBV7-2 and TRBJ2-7; D might be TRBD2 (6 bases). The CDR3 covers 14 residues. The V end lost 4 bases, the J end lost 5 bases, and 15 bases lay between the germline ends. Per germline, CDR1 SGHTA and CDR2 FQGNSA. In DNA, the CDR3 is TGTGCCAGCAGCTCGACCCGGGACTTCGACGAGCAGTACTTC. Translated: CASSSTRDFDEQYF.

The chain uses TRBV6-6 and TRBJ2-1; 10 bases line up with TRBD2. This CDR3 region has 16 residues. J was trimmed by 5 bases and V by 6 bases; bases with no gene match: 10. Germline assignment: CDR1 MNHNY and CDR2 SVGAGI (reference sequence). The CDR3 DNA is TGTGCCAGCAGAGATCCAGCGGGAGGGACTAACAATGAGCAGTTCTTC. Translated, it gives CASRDPAGGTNNEQFF.

The rearrangement joins TRBV27 to TRBJ2-1; the match to TRBD2 covers 9 bases. The germline V gene has CDR1 MNHEY and CDR2 SMNVEV (reference sequence). CDR3 length equals 17 residues. Trimming at V came to 5 bases and at J to 4 bases, leaving 12 bases not matched to a gene. In DNA form, the CDR3 reads TGTGCCAGCAGTGCAGAATCGGGACTAGCATATTACAATGAGCAGTTCTTC. This translates into CASSAESGLAYYNEQFF.

The chain employs TRBV11-2 and TRBJ1-2, with D maybe TRBD1 (5 bases). CDR1 SGHAT and CDR2 FQNNGV come from the germline V gene. CDR3 length: 15 amino acids. V lost 8 bases to trimming and J lost 2 bases, with 18 bases between them. CDR3 coding DNA: TGTGCCAGCGGCTCCATAAAAGGGGTGAACTATGGCTACACCTTC. This translates into CASGSIKGVNYGYTF.

The CDR3 DNA is TGCGCCAGCAGGTGGGACAGAGTTAACACCGGGGAGCTGTTTTTT. Its translation is CASRWDRVNTGELFF. The chain recombines TRBV5-1 with TRBJ2-2; 7 positions agree with TRBD1. Per germline, CDR1 SGHRS and CDR2 YFSETQ. The CDR3 extends over 15 amino acids. The trim removed 5 bases at V and 2 bases at J, leaving 6 bases unmatched.

This clone appeared once. The chain combines TRBV7-9 with TRBJ1-2, with D perhaps TRBD1 (5 bases). V was pared by 2 bases and J by 4 bases, with 17 bases between. CDR3 size: 16 residues. The germline V gene has CDR1 SEHNR and CDR2 FQNEAQ (reference sequence). CDR3 loop: CASSLSPHRGGYGYTF. The CDR3 DNA reads as TGTGCCAGCAGCTTATCCCCTCATCGGGGGGGCTATGGCTACACCTTC.

The V gene is TRBV27, the J gene TRBJ1-2, with D unclear. Trimming cost V 3 bases and J 5 bases, with 7 bases left between them. This CDR3 has 12 residues. Germline CDR1 is MNHEY and CDR2 is SMNVEV (reference sequence). The CDR3 spells CASSFRGYGYTF. In nucleotides, the CDR3 is TGTGCCAGCAGTTTTCGGGGTTATGGCTACACCTTC.

V is TRBV7-9 and J is TRBJ2-1; TRBD1 might be the D (5 bases). CDR1 is SEHNR and CDR2 is FQNEAQ in the germline V gene (reference sequence). V was trimmed by 3 bases and J by 10 bases, leaving 13 bases between them. CDR3 size: 13 residues. CDR3 DNA: TGTGCCAGCAGCTTGAACAGGATATCGGAGCAGTTCTTC. Its translation: CASSLNRISEQFF.

The chain employs TRBV2 and TRBJ2-7; D is possibly TRBD1 (6 bases). Germline-derived CDR1 and CDR2 are SNHLY and FYNNEI. The CDR3 extends over 15 amino acids. Trimming left V 4 bases short and J 4 bases short, with 17 bases between. CDR3 region: CASSAEAGAEYEQYF. The CDR3 DNA sequence: TGTGCCAGCAGTGCGGAGGCAGGGGCAGAGTACGAGCAGTACTTC.

The V call is TRBV6-4, the J call TRBJ2-3; the match to TRBD2 covers 10 bases. This CDR3 region has 16 residues. The germline gives CDR1 MRHNA, CDR2 SNTAGT. J lost 4 bases, V lost 5 bases, and 9 bases had no gene match. CDR3 amino acids: CASSPSASGSPDTQYF. The CDR3 coding sequence is TGTGCCAGCAGTCCCTCCGCTAGCGGGAGCCCAGATACGCAGTATTTT.

This clone has just a few counts. The gene calls are TRBV19 and TRBJ1-5, with a possible D match to TRBD1 (6 bases). Deletions cut 4 bases from V and 3 bases from J, with 10 bases between. This CDR3 region has 14 residues. Germline V CDR1 and CDR2: LNHDA, SQIVND (reference sequence). This chain's CDR3 is CASSKTGPNQPQHF. As DNA, the CDR3 is TGTGCCAGTAGTAAAACAGGGCCCAATCAGCCCCAGCATTTT.

This chain's CDR3 is CAISDPLGLAATDTQYF. The CDR3 DNA reads as TGTGCCATCAGTGATCCCCTGGGACTAGCGGCCACAGATACGCAGTATTTT. The V call is TRBV10-3, the J call TRBJ2-3; 11 positions agree with TRBD2. Trimming at V came to 3 bases and at J to 2 bases, leaving 7 bases not matched to a gene. CDR3 length: 17 residues. The V gene's germline CDR1 is ENHRY and CDR2 SYGVKD.

The genes are TRBV28 and TRBJ2-7, with TRBD2 identical over 8 bases. Germline CDR1 and CDR2: MDHEN and SYDVKM. The junction had 10 bases not matched to a gene; V was cut back by 3 bases and J by 3 bases. The CDR3 is 16 amino acids. DNA of the CDR3: TGTGCCAGCAGTTTTACCCCGGGAGGGCCTAACTACGAGCAGTACTTC. Translation gives CASSFTPGGPNYEQYF.

V usage is TRBV10-3 and J usage is TRBJ2-5, with 7 nucleotides matching TRBD1. With V trimmed by 6 bases and J by 1 base, 8 bases remained unmatched. This CDR3 is built from 15 residues. Germline loops: CDR1 ENHRY, CDR2 SYGVKD. The CDR3 bases are TGTGCCATCAGCGCAATCCAGGGGGTCCAAGAGACCCAGTACTTC. This gives the protein CAISAIQGVQETQYF.

The gene calls are TRBV5-4 and TRBJ2-7, with 9 positions matching TRBD1. V lost 6 bases to trimming and J lost 4 bases; unmatched junction nucleotides: 11. The CDR3 is made up of 15 amino acids. Germline assignment: CDR1 SGHNT and CDR2 YYREEE (reference sequence). CDR3 residues: CASNLQGARNYEQYF. CDR3 nucleotides: TGTGCCAGCAATTTACAGGGGGCGCGTAATTACGAGCAGTACTTC.

V gene TRBV28 combines with J gene TRBJ1-2; unclear D gene. From germline, CDR1 is MDHEN and CDR2 SYDVKM. V shed 2 bases and J shed 6 bases, with 22 bases lying between them. This CDR3 contains 17 residues. CDR3 coding DNA: TGTGCCAGCAGTTTACACCCACCCCCATTTAAGCACGATGGCTACACCTTC. Its translation is CASSLHPPPFKHDGYTF.

The chain links TRBV6-6 to TRBJ1-1, with TRBD1 identical over 8 bases. In germline, CDR1 is MNHNY, CDR2 SVGAGI (reference sequence). This CDR3 contains 14 residues. J lost 1 base, V lost 9 bases, and 7 bases had no gene match. The DNA of the CDR3 is TGTGCCAGTACAGGGGGGCGGTGGAACACTGAAGCTTTCTTT. Its protein is CASTGGRWNTEAFF.

This chain connects TRBV30 to TRBJ2-2; 7 bases fit TRBD1. Germline CDR1 reads GTSNPN; CDR2 reads SVGIG (reference sequence). J gave up 2 bases and V 4 bases, and 1 base lay outside the gene matches. This CDR3 is built from 13 residues. The CDR3 DNA is TGTGCCTGGACAGGGGGTAACACCGGGGAGCTGTTTTTT. It specifies CAWTGGNTGELFF.